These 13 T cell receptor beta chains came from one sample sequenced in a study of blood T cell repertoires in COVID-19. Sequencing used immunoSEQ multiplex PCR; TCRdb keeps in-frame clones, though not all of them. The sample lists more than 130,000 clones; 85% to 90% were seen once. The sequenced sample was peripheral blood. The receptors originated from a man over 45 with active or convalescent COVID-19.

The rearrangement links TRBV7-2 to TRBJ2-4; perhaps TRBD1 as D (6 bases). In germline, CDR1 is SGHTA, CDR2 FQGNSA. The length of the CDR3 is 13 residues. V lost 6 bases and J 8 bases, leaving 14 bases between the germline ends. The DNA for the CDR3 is TGTGCCAGCAGTTCACCCCCAGGGGACATTCAGTACTTC. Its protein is CASSSPPGDIQYF.

The CDR3: CASSLGLIPYEQYF. The CDR3 nucleotides are TGTGCCAGCAGTTTAGGCCTCATTCCCTACGAGCAGTACTTC. V usage is TRBV28 and J usage is TRBJ2-7; the D is unclear. Germline CDR1 and CDR2: MDHEN and SYDVKM. This CDR3 comprises 14 residues. V shed 2 bases and J shed 2 bases, with 10 bases lying between them.

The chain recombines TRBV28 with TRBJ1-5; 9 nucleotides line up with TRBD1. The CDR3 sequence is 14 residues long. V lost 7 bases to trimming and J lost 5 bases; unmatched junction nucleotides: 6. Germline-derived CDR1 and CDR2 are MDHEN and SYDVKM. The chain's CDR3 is CASTRTGVYQPQHF. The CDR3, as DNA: TGTGCCAGCACCCGGACAGGGGTCTATCAGCCCCAGCATTTT.

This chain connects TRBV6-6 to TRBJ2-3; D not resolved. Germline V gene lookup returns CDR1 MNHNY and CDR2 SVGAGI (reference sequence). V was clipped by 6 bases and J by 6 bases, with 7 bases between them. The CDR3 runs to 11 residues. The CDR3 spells CASSRGDTQYF. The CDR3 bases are TGTGCCAGCAGCCGCGGCGATACGCAGTATTTT.

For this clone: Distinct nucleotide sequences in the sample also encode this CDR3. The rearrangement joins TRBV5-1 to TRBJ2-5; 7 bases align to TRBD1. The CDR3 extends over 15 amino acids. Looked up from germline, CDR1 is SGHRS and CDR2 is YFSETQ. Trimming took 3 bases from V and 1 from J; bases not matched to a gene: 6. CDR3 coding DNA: TGCGCCAGCAGCTCTGACAGGGTAGGCCAAGAGACCCAGTACTTC. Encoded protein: CASSSDRVGQETQYF.

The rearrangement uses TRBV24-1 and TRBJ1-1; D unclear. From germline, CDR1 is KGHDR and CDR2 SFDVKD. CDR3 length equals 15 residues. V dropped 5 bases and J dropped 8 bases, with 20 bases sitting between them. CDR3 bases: TGTGCCACCAGTGCCGGAGACCGCCAGCCCATCGAAGCTTTCTTT. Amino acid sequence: CATSAGDRQPIEAFF.

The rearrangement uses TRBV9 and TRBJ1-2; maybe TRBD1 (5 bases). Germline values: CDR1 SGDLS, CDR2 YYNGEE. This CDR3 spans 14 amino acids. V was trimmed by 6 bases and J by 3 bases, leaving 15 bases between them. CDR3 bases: TGTGCCAGCACCGTGGGGGGAAGGGACTATGGCTACACCTTC. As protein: CASTVGGRDYGYTF. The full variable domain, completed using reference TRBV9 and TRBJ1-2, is DSGVTQTPKHLITATGQRVTLRCSPRSGDLSVYWYQQSLDQGLQFLIQYYNGEERAKGNILERFSAQQFPDLHSELNLSSLELGDSALYFCASTVGGRDYGYTFGSGTRLTVV.

CDR3 bases: TGTGCCAGCAGCGGGGACAGGGGGTCCACTGAAGCTTTCTTT. This encodes CASSGDRGSTEAFF. The V and J genes are TRBV9 and TRBJ1-1, with 11 bases fitting TRBD1. This CDR3 contains 14 residues. Trimming cost V 3 bases and J 4 bases; bases outside gene matches: 2. Germline V lookup: CDR1 SGDLS, CDR2 YYNGEE.

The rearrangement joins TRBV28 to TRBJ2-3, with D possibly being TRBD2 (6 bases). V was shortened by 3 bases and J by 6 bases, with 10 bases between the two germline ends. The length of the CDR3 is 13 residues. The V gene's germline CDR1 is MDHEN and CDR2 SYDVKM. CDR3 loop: CASSFGGTDTQYF. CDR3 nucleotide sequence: TGTGCCAGCAGTTTTGGAGGGACCGATACGCAGTATTTT.

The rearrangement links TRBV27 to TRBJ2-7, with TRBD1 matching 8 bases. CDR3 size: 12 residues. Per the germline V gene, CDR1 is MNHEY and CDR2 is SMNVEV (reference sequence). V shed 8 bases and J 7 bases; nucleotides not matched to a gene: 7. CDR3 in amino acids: CASRQGLEEQYF. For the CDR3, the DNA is TGTGCCAGCCGACAGGGGCTTGAGGAGCAGTACTTC.

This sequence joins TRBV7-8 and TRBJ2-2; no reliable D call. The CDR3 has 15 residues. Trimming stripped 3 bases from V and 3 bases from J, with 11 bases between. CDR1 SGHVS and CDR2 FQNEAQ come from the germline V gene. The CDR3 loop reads CASSLRITDTGELFF. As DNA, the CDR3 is TGTGCCAGCAGCTTGCGGATCACGGACACCGGGGAGCTGTTTTTT. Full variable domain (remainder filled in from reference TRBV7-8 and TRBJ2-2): GAGVSQSPRYKVAKRGQDVALRCDPISGHVSLFWYQQALGQGPEFLTYFQNEAQLDKSGLPSDRFFAERPEGSVSTLKIQRTQQEDSAVYLCASSLRITDTGELFFGEGSRLTVL.

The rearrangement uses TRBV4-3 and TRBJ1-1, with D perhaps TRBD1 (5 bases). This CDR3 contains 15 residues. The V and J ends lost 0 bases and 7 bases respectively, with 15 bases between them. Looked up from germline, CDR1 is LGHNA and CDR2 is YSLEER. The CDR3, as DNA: TGCGCCAGCAGCCAAGATATCGGGGGGGGGAATGAAGCTTTCTTT. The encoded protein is CASSQDIGGGNEAFF.

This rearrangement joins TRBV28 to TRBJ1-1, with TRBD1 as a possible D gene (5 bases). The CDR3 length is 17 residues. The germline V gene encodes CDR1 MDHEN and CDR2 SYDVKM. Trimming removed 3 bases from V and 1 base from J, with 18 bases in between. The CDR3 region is CASSFPFMPGKNTEAFF. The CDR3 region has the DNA TGTGCCAGCAGTTTCCCTTTTATGCCAGGGAAGAACACTGAAGCTTTCTTT.